This T cell receptor beta chain was sequenced for a study of cytomegalovirus exposure and HLA in healthy donors. Study at large: Drawn from HLA-typed donors, around 85 million unique TCRs were held in an early data release.

Primers: 60 Vbeta forward and 13 Jbeta reverse. Methods used by the authors: In a later analysis, the count reached 74 million or so unique TCR beta chains, with approximately 10 million shared. Data came from immunoSEQ multiplex PCR; TCRdb stores just in-frame clones and leaves some out. The V and J calls and clone size are taken from that table; D and trimming were inferred from the DNA. The data contain roughly 190,000 clones, roughly four fifths of them singletons. The CDR3 runs 17 residues. V was clipped by 7 bases and J by 0 bases; unmatched bases: 18. The V gene's germline CDR1 is SQVTM and CDR2 ANQGSEA.

The sequenced sample consisted of PBMCs. This receptor was obtained from a woman aged 25 to 39 in good health and CMV-seropositive. V is TRBV29-1 and J is TRBJ2-7, with 7 bases fitting TRBD1. CDR3 residues: CSAASGAGGYVSYEQYF. In DNA form, the CDR3 reads TGCAGCGCTGCATCTGGGGCAGGGGGATATGTCTCCTACGAGCAGTACTTC.